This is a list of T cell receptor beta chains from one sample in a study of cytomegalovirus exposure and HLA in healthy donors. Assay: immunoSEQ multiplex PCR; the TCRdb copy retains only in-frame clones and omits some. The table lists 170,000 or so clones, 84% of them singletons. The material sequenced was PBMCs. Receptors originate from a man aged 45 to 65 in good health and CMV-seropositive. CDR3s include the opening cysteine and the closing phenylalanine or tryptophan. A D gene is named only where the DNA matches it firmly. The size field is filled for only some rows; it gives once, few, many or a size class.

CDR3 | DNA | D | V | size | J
CASNEGRWKGEQFF | TGTGCCAGTAATGAGGGCCGGTGGAAGGGTGAGCAGTTCTTC | - | TRBV19 | - | TRBJ2-1
CASSEASGLAQYF | TGTGCCAGCAGTGAAGCCAGCGGTCTTGCGCAGTATTTT | - | TRBV6-1 | - | TRBJ2-3
CASSTPRRGPDTEAFF | TGTGCCAGCAGTACTCCCCGGCGGGGACCTGACACTGAAGCTTTCTTT | - | TRBV27 | - | TRBJ1-1
CASSPPLRQGGQETQYF | TGCGCCAGCAGCCCGCCCCTCCGACAGGGGGGACAAGAGACCCAGTACTTC | TRBD1 | TRBV5-1 | - | TRBJ2-5
CASSLTPTGGLNEQFF | TGTGCCAGCAGCTTAACCCCAACGGGGGGCCTGAATGAGCAGTTCTTC | - | TRBV7-3 | - | TRBJ2-1
CASLGIAGVGELFF | TGTGCCAGCCTTGGGATAGCGGGAGTCGGGGAGCTGTTTTTT | TRBD2 | TRBV6-1 | - | TRBJ2-2
CASSAAKDSGEAFF | TGTGCCAGCAGTGCCGCAAAGGACTCCGGTGAAGCTTTCTTT | - | TRBV6-6 | - | TRBJ1-1
CASSPSSGGANYGYTF | TGTGCCAGCTCACCGTCATCGGGAGGGGCCAACTATGGCTACACCTTC | - | TRBV18 | - | TRBJ1-2
CASSSPGQGEEKLFF | TGCGCCAGCAGCTCCCCGGGACAGGGGGAGGAAAAACTGTTTTTT | TRBD1 | TRBV5-1 | - | TRBJ1-4
CASSVGSLAGIETQYF | TGTGCCAGCAGCGTAGGTTCGCTAGCGGGTATAGAGACCCAGTACTTC | TRBD2 | TRBV9 | - | TRBJ2-5
CASSQKTGGHTGELFF | TGTGCCAGCAGCCAAAAGACAGGGGGCCATACCGGGGAGCTGTTTTTT | TRBD1 | TRBV5-4 | - | TRBJ2-2
CASSHTQGPAFF | TGTGCCAGCAGCCATACACAGGGTCCGGCTTTCTTT | - | TRBV7-9 | - | TRBJ1-1
CASSRDRSGYGYTF | TGTGCCAGCAGCCGGGACAGGTCGGGGTATGGCTACACCTTC | TRBD1 | TRBV14 | - | TRBJ1-2
CASSLQGANYGYTF | TGTGCCAGCAGTCTACAGGGGGCTAACTATGGCTACACCTTC | TRBD1 | TRBV2 | - | TRBJ1-2
CASSLAGGGNEQFF | TGTGCCAGCAGTCTAGCGGGGGGCGGTAATGAGCAGTTCTTC | TRBD2 | TRBV6-5 | - | TRBJ2-1
CASSSYGAFETQYF | TGTGCCAGCAGCTCCTATGGGGCTTTTGAGACCCAGTACTTC | - | TRBV7-2 | - | TRBJ2-5
CASSARTSGGPTDTQYF | TGTGCCAGCAGCGCCCGGACTAGCGGGGGACCCACAGATACGCAGTATTTT | TRBD2 | TRBV9 | once | TRBJ2-3
CASSLGDRGHETQYF | TGTGCCAGCAGCTTAGGGGACAGGGGGCATGAGACCCAGTACTTC | TRBD1 | TRBV11-2 | few | TRBJ2-5
CASSSGLAGVYEQFF | TGTGCCAGCAGCTCCGGACTAGCGGGAGTGTATGAGCAGTTCTTC | TRBD2 | TRBV7-9 | - | TRBJ2-1